This T cell receptor (beta chain) was recovered during a study of cytomegalovirus exposure and HLA in healthy donors. Trimming cost V 0 bases and J 0 bases, with 11 bases left between them. CDR3 size: 16 residues. CDR1 SGDLS and CDR2 YYNGEE come from the germline V gene. PCR involved 60 Vbeta and 13 Jbeta primers. The repertoire was sequenced with immunoSEQ multiplex PCR; TCRdb's copy has only in-frame clones and lacks some. This table holds under 200,000 clones, around 88% found once. The sample taken for sequencing was PBMCs. J is TRBJ2-3 and V is TRBV9; D is unresolved. The clonotype was recovered from a young woman in good health and CMV-seronegative. The CDR3 nucleotides read TGTGCCAGCAGCGTAGTTGGCGGCTCTAGCACAGATACGCAGTATTTT. Its translation is CASSVVGGSSTDTQYF.